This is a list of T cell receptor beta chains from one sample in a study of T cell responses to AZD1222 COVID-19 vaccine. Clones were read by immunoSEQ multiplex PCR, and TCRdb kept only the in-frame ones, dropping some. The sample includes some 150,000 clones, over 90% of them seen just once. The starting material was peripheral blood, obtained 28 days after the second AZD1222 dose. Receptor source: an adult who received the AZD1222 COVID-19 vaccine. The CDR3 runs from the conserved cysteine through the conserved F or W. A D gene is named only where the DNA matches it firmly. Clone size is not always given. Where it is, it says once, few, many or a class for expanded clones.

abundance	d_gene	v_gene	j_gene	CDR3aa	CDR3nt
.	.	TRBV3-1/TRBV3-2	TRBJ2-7	CASSPLTDGGQYF	TGTGCCAGCAGCCCCCTGACAGATGGTGGGCAGTACTTC
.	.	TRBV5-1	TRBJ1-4	CASSSLSTNEKLFF	TGCGCCAGCAGCTCCCTATCAACTAATGAAAAACTGTTTTTT
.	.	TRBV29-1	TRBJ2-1	CSVDGWEDYNEQFF	TGCAGCGTTGATGGGTGGGAGGACTACAATGAGCAGTTCTTC
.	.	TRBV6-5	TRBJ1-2	CASSQRQGINYGYTF	TGTGCCAGCAGCCAGCGGCAGGGAATAAACTATGGCTACACCTTC
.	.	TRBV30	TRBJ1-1	CAWNRRGRTEAFF	TGTGCCTGGAACCGAAGAGGGCGCACTGAAGCTTTCTTT
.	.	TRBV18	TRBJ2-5	CASSPDSRETQYF	TGTGCCAGCTCTCCGGACAGTCGGGAGACCCAGTACTTC
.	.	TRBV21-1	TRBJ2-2	CASRWEGGTGELFF	TGTGCCAGCAGATGGGAGGGGGGCACCGGGGAGCTGTTTTTT
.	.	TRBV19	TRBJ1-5	CASSIGRGTGRHQPQHF	TGTGCCAGTAGTATAGGCCGCGGGACCGGTCGGCATCAGCCCCAGCATTTT
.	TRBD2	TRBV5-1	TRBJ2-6	CASSDSTSGRSGANVLTF	TGCGCCAGCAGCGACTCGACTAGCGGGCGCTCTGGGGCCAACGTCCTGACTTTC
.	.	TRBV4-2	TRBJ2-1	CASSQGWGDHNEQFF	TGTGCCAGCAGCCAAGGGTGGGGGGACCACAATGAGCAGTTCTTC
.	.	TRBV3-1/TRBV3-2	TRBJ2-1	CASSLTLTGSYNEQFF	TGTGCCAGCAGCCTTACCCTGACTGGATCCTACAATGAGCAGTTCTTC
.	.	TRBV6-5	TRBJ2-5	CALAGGFGETQYF	TGTGCCCTCGCCGGGGGCTTCGGAGAGACCCAGTACTTC
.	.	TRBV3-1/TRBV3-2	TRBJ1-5	CASSQGRGAGNQPQHF	TGTGCCAGCAGCCAAGGGAGGGGAGCAGGCAATCAGCCCCAGCATTTT
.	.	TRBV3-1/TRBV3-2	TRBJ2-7	CASSQALVRTYSYEQYF	TGTGCCAGCAGCCAAGCCTTGGTCCGGACTTACTCCTACGAGCAGTACTTC
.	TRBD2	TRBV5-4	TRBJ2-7	CASRPRNSGAAGEQYF	TGTGCCAGCAGACCGAGGAATAGCGGGGCTGCAGGCGAGCAGTACTTC
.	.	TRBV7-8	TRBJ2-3	CATDGGGLTDTQYF	TGTGCCACGGACGGAGGAGGACTCACAGATACGCAGTATTTT
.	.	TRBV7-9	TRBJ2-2	CASSLGLANTGELFF	TGTGCCAGCAGCTTAGGACTTGCGAACACCGGGGAGCTGTTTTTT
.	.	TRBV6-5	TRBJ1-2	CASSYDGIYGYTF	TGTGCCAGCAGTTACGACGGGATCTATGGCTACACCTTC
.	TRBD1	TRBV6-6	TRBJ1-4	CASSSGQATNEKLFF	TGTGCCAGCAGTTCTGGACAGGCAACTAATGAAAAACTGTTTTTT
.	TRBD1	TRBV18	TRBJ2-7	CASSPSGTGLLYEQYF	TGTGCCAGCTCACCATCCGGGACAGGATTGTTATACGAGCAGTACTTC
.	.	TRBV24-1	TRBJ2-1	CATAAVDNEQFF	TGTGCCACAGCTGCCGTAGACAATGAGCAGTTCTTC
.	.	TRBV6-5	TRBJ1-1	CASSSGYGALDTEAFF	TGTGCCAGCAGTTCAGGGTACGGAGCCCTGGACACTGAAGCTTTCTTT
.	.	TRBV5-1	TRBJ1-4	CASSFQGIMTNEKLFF	TGCGCCAGCAGCTTTCAGGGAATTATGACTAATGAAAAACTGTTTTTT
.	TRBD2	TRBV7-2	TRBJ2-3	CASSRAGTSGSADTQYF	TGTGCCAGCAGCCGTGCCGGGACTAGCGGGAGTGCAGATACGCAGTATTTT
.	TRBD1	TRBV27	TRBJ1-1	CASSLYQTGRTEAFF	TGTGCCAGCAGTTTATACCAGACAGGGCGAACTGAAGCTTTCTTT
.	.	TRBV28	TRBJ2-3	CASSFTISCTDTQYF	TGTGCCAGCAGTTTTACAATTAGTTGCACAGATACGCAGTATTTT
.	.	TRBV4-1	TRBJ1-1	CASSYPGRPGGDTEAFF	TGCGCCAGCAGCTACCCGGGACGCCCCGGGGGGGACACTGAAGCTTTCTTT
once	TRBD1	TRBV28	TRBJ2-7	CASGRPGTGYFYEQYF	TGTGCCAGCGGACGCCCCGGGACAGGGTATTTCTACGAGCAGTACTTC
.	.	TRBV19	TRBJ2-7	CASTDLTPPYEQYF	TGTGCCAGTACTGATTTAACCCCACCCTACGAGCAGTACTTC
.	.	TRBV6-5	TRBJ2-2	CASSYRATGELFF	TGTGCCAGCAGTTACAGGGCTACCGGGGAGCTGTTTTTT
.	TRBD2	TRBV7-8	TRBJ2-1	CASSVTGLVGEQFF	TGTGCCAGCAGCGTTACCGGACTAGTCGGTGAGCAGTTCTTC
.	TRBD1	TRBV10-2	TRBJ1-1	CASSEYGGTGPNTEAFF	TGCGCCAGCAGTGAGTATGGTGGGACAGGACCGAACACTGAAGCTTTCTTT
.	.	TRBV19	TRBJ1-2	CASTLRGTDYGYTF	TGTGCCAGTACCCTTCGGGGGACGGACTATGGCTACACCTTC
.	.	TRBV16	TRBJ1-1	CASSQSEGTGWATEAFF	TGTGCCAGCAGCCAATCGGAGGGAACAGGGTGGGCCACTGAAGCTTTCTTT
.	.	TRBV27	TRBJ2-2	CASSPSTGSRNPTGELFF	TGTGCCAGCAGCCCATCGACAGGCTCCCGGAATCCCACCGGGGAGCTGTTTTTT
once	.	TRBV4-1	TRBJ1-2	CASSPDGLGIFGYTF	TGCGCCAGCAGCCCGGACGGGCTTGGGATCTTTGGCTACACCTTC
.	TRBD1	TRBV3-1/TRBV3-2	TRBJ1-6	CASSQTGGRSPLHF	TGTGCCAGCAGCCAGACAGGGGGGAGATCACCCCTCCACTTT
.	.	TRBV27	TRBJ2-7	CASSFGTSGNEQYF	TGTGCCAGCAGTTTCGGGACCTCCGGGAACGAGCAGTACTTC
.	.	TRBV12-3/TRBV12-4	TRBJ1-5	CASSLDHQPQHF	TGTGCCAGCAGTCTAGATCATCAGCCCCAGCATTTT
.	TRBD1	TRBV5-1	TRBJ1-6	CASSFGQGWGNDSPLHF	TGCGCCAGCAGCTTTGGACAGGGATGGGGTAATGATTCACCCCTCCACTTT
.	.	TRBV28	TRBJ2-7	CASRFRGNEQYF	TGTGCCAGCAGATTCCGGGGGAACGAGCAGTACTTC
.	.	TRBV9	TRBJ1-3	CASSTRGQFPSHF	TGTGCCAGCAGCACTAGAGGACAGTTCCCATCCCATTTT
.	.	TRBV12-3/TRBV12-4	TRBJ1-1	CASSSRQVGAFF	TGTGCCAGCAGTTCTAGACAGGTCGGCGCTTTCTTT
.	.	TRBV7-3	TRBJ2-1	CASSPSPSSYNEQFF	TGTGCCAGCAGCCCCAGCCCCAGCTCCTACAATGAGCAGTTCTTC
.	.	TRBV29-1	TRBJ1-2	CSVEARSNYGYTF	TGCAGCGTTGAAGCGCGGTCTAACTATGGCTACACCTTC
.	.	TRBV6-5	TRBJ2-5	CASNRIRGAETQYF	TGTGCCAGTAACCGGATTCGGGGCGCGGAGACCCAGTACTTC
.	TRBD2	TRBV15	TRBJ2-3	CATSRDAGGGADTQYF	TGTGCCACCAGCAGAGATGCGGGCGGGGGGGCAGATACGCAGTATTTT
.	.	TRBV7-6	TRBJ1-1	CASSPQVELVTEAFF	TGTGCCAGCAGCCCCCAGGTGGAGCTGGTCACTGAAGCTTTCTTT
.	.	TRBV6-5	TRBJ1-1	CASTSRNTEAFF	TGTGCCAGCACATCCCGGAACACTGAAGCTTTCTTT
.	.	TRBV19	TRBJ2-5	CASSGSTDVETQYF	TGTGCCAGTAGTGGGTCAACGGACGTGGAGACCCAGTACTTC
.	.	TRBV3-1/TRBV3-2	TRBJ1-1	CASSPNRRQTEAFF	TGTGCCAGCAGCCCAAACAGAAGGCAGACTGAAGCTTTCTTT
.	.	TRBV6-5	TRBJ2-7	CASRVVGEQYF	TGTGCCAGCAGAGTCGTTGGCGAGCAGTACTTC
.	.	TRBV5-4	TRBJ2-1	CASSLVQYNEQFF	TGTGCCAGCAGCTTGGTCCAGTACAATGAGCAGTTCTTC
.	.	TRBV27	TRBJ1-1	CASSFRPNTEAFF	TGTGCCAGCAGTTTCCGACCGAACACTGAAGCTTTCTTT
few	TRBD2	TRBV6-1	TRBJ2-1	CASSEAWGLAGTNEQFF	TGTGCCAGCAGTGAAGCGTGGGGACTAGCGGGGACCAATGAGCAGTTCTTC
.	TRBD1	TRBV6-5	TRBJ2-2	CASSYGQANTGELFF	TGTGCCAGCAGTTATGGACAGGCGAACACCGGGGAGCTGTTTTTT
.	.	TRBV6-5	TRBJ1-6	CASSPGRTYNSPLHF	TGTGCCAGCAGCCCGGGACGGACTTATAATTCACCCCTCCACTTT
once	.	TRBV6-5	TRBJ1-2	CASRDPGVVGYGYTF	TGTGCCAGCAGAGACCCCGGGGTTGTGGGCTATGGCTACACCTTC
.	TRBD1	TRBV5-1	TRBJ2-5	CASSLEGGGETQYF	TGCGCCAGCAGCTTGGAAGGGGGCGGGGAGACCCAGTACTTC